This is a list of T cell receptor beta chains from one sample in a study of blood T cell repertoires in COVID-19. The repertoire was sequenced with immunoSEQ multiplex PCR; TCRdb's copy has only in-frame clones and lacks some. This sample yields 200,000 to 250,000 clones, of which 80% to 85% are seen a single time; around 2.7% belongs to the top ten. Sequenced sample: peripheral blood. The receptors were gathered from a woman in her thirties who had recovered from COVID-19. Both conserved end residues are part of each CDR3. D genes are given only for firm matches. Clone size is given for some rows only: seen once, a few or many times, or a class if the clone is expanded.

CDR3aa: CASSSGQGGYEQYF; CDR3nt: TGTGCCAGCAGCTCCGGGCAGGGGGGATACGAGCAGTACTTC; v_gene: TRBV4-2; abundance: NA; j_gene: TRBJ2-7; d_gene: NA
CDR3aa: CATEQDNEQFF; CDR3nt: TGTGCCACCGAACAGGACAATGAGCAGTTCTTC; v_gene: TRBV24-1; abundance: NA; j_gene: TRBJ2-1; d_gene: NA
CDR3aa: CASSMSFGTSGMKTQYF; CDR3nt: TGTGCCAGCAGCATGAGCTTCGGGACTAGCGGGATGAAGACCCAGTACTTC; v_gene: TRBV13; abundance: NA; j_gene: TRBJ2-5; d_gene: TRBD2
CDR3aa: CASSHQTGEAFF; CDR3nt: TGTGCCAGCAGTCATCAGACAGGCGAAGCTTTCTTT; v_gene: TRBV6-5; abundance: NA; j_gene: TRBJ1-1; d_gene: NA
CDR3aa: CASSQQGVDEQYF; CDR3nt: TGTGCCAGCAGTCAACAGGGGGTAGACGAGCAGTACTTC; v_gene: TRBV6-6; abundance: NA; j_gene: TRBJ2-7; d_gene: TRBD1
CDR3aa: CASSFGGRRYSYEQYF; CDR3nt: TGTGCCAGCAGCTTTGGGGGCAGGAGGTATTCCTACGAGCAGTACTTC; v_gene: TRBV5-5; abundance: few; j_gene: TRBJ2-7; d_gene: NA
CDR3aa: CASSMGTPNTGELFF; CDR3nt: TGTGCCAGTAGTATGGGGACACCTAACACCGGGGAGCTGTTTTTT; v_gene: TRBV19; abundance: few; j_gene: TRBJ2-2; d_gene: NA
CDR3aa: CASTLTVGAREDGYTF; CDR3nt: TGTGCCAGCACCCTTACTGTAGGGGCCAGGGAAGATGGCTACACCTTC; v_gene: TRBV9; abundance: NA; j_gene: TRBJ1-2; d_gene: NA
CDR3aa: CASSLQRGYQYF; CDR3nt: TGTGCCAGCAGCCTTCAGCGGGGATACCAGTACTTC; v_gene: TRBV14; abundance: NA; j_gene: TRBJ2-5; d_gene: TRBD2
CDR3aa: CASSDYTDTQYF; CDR3nt: TGTGCCAGCAGTGACTACACAGATACGCAGTATTTT; v_gene: TRBV2; abundance: NA; j_gene: TRBJ2-3; d_gene: NA
CDR3aa: CASSGTGINSPLHF; CDR3nt: TGCGCCAGCAGTGGGACAGGGATTAATTCACCCCTCCACTTT; v_gene: TRBV10-1; abundance: NA; j_gene: TRBJ1-6; d_gene: TRBD1
CDR3aa: CASGQVPGNTIYF; CDR3nt: TGTGCCAGCGGACAGGTCCCTGGAAACACCATATATTTT; v_gene: TRBV12-3/TRBV12-4; abundance: NA; j_gene: TRBJ1-3; d_gene: TRBD1
CDR3aa: CASSWTAEGQPQHF; CDR3nt: TGTGCCAGCAGTTGGACAGCAGAGGGTCAGCCCCAGCATTTT; v_gene: TRBV5-5; abundance: once; j_gene: TRBJ1-5; d_gene: NA
CDR3aa: CASSQEMGLSEQFF; CDR3nt: TGTGCCAGCAGCCAAGAGATGGGGCTCAGCGAGCAGTTCTTC; v_gene: TRBV3-1/TRBV3-2; abundance: NA; j_gene: TRBJ2-1; d_gene: NA
CDR3aa: CASSEHDSGSENIQYF; CDR3nt: TGTGCCAGCAGTGAACACGATAGCGGCTCGGAAAACATTCAGTACTTC; v_gene: TRBV6-1; abundance: NA; j_gene: TRBJ2-4; d_gene: NA
CDR3aa: CASSADRASYNEQFF; CDR3nt: TGCGCCAGCAGCGCGGACAGGGCCTCCTACAATGAGCAGTTCTTC; v_gene: TRBV5-1; abundance: NA; j_gene: TRBJ2-1; d_gene: TRBD1
CDR3aa: CASSLVGGTDTQYF; CDR3nt: TGTGCCAGCAGCTTAGTTGGCGGTACAGATACGCAGTATTTT; v_gene: TRBV7-9; abundance: NA; j_gene: TRBJ2-3; d_gene: NA
CDR3aa: CASSVGVGNSPLHF; CDR3nt: TGTGCCAGCAGCGTAGGGGTCGGGAATTCACCCCTCCACTTT; v_gene: TRBV9; abundance: once; j_gene: TRBJ1-6; d_gene: NA
CDR3aa: CASSLGQGLNTEAFF; CDR3nt: TGTGCCAGCAGCTTAGGACAGGGTTTGAACACTGAAGCTTTCTTT; v_gene: TRBV5-4; abundance: NA; j_gene: TRBJ1-1; d_gene: TRBD1
CDR3aa: CASSPSGREYNEQFF; CDR3nt: TGTGCCAGCAGTCCTAGCGGGAGGGAATACAATGAGCAGTTCTTC; v_gene: TRBV2; abundance: few; j_gene: TRBJ2-1; d_gene: TRBD2
CDR3aa: CASSSGQGRPYEQYF; CDR3nt: TGTGCCAGTAGTTCGGGACAGGGGCGTCCCTACGAGCAGTACTTC; v_gene: TRBV19; abundance: few; j_gene: TRBJ2-7; d_gene: TRBD1
CDR3aa: CASTNGLSYEQYF; CDR3nt: TGTGCCAGCACTAATGGGCTCTCCTACGAGCAGTACTTC; v_gene: TRBV7-9; abundance: NA; j_gene: TRBJ2-7; d_gene: NA
CDR3aa: CASSLEDADREKRDYGYTF; CDR3nt: TGTGCCAGCAGCTTAGAAGATGCGGACAGGGAGAAGAGGGACTATGGCTACACCTTC; v_gene: TRBV13; abundance: NA; j_gene: TRBJ1-2; d_gene: TRBD1
CDR3aa: CASRLAGSFLNEQFF; CDR3nt: TGTGCCAGCAGACTAGCGGGATCATTCCTCAATGAGCAGTTCTTC; v_gene: TRBV27; abundance: few; j_gene: TRBJ2-1; d_gene: TRBD2
CDR3aa: CASSESSGQGLYEQYF; CDR3nt: TGCGCCAGCAGTGAGTCGAGTGGACAGGGGCTCTACGAGCAGTACTTC; v_gene: TRBV10-1; abundance: few; j_gene: TRBJ2-7; d_gene: TRBD1
CDR3aa: CASSPQGDLEQYF; CDR3nt: TGTGCCAGCAGTCCCCAGGGGGATCTCGAGCAGTACTTC; v_gene: TRBV12-3/TRBV12-4; abundance: many; j_gene: TRBJ2-7; d_gene: TRBD1
CDR3aa: CASSPRTQTGSYEQYF; CDR3nt: TGTGCCAGCAGCCCACGTACTCAGACAGGGAGCTACGAGCAGTACTTC; v_gene: TRBV9; abundance: NA; j_gene: TRBJ2-7; d_gene: TRBD1
CDR3aa: CASSGTMNTEAFF; CDR3nt: TGTGCCAGTAGTGGGACAATGAACACTGAAGCTTTCTTT; v_gene: TRBV19; abundance: few; j_gene: TRBJ1-1; d_gene: NA
CDR3aa: CARSLGNTDTQYF; CDR3nt: TGTGCCAGAAGCTTGGGTAACACAGATACGCAGTATTTT; v_gene: TRBV5-3; abundance: NA; j_gene: TRBJ2-3; d_gene: NA
CDR3aa: CASSFGGRRDEQFF; CDR3nt: TGTGCCAGCAGTTTCGGCGGGAGGCGGGATGAGCAGTTCTTC; v_gene: TRBV28; abundance: NA; j_gene: TRBJ2-1; d_gene: TRBD2
CDR3aa: CASSGGQGRYGYTF; CDR3nt: TGCGCCAGCAGCGGGGGACAGGGACGCTATGGCTACACCTTC; v_gene: TRBV5-1; abundance: NA; j_gene: TRBJ1-2; d_gene: TRBD1
CDR3aa: CASSTGGRGNEQFF; CDR3nt: TGTGCCAGCAGCACCGGCGGGCGGGGCAATGAGCAGTTCTTC; v_gene: TRBV28; abundance: NA; j_gene: TRBJ2-1; d_gene: NA
CDR3aa: CASSLGQGNTIYF; CDR3nt: TGTGCCAGCAGTTTAGGGCAGGGAAACACCATATATTTT; v_gene: TRBV12-3/TRBV12-4; abundance: NA; j_gene: TRBJ1-3; d_gene: NA
CDR3aa: CASSQERTYNEQFF; CDR3nt: TGTGCCAGCAGTCAAGAGCGGACCTACAATGAGCAGTTCTTC; v_gene: TRBV27; abundance: NA; j_gene: TRBJ2-1; d_gene: NA
CDR3aa: CASGSGANVLTF; CDR3nt: TGTGCCAGCGGGAGTGGGGCCAACGTCCTGACTTTC; v_gene: TRBV9; abundance: few; j_gene: TRBJ2-6; d_gene: NA
CDR3aa: CASSFRDTKYEQYF; CDR3nt: TGTGCCAGCAGCTTCCGGGACACCAAGTACGAGCAGTACTTC; v_gene: TRBV9; abundance: few; j_gene: TRBJ2-7; d_gene: NA
CDR3aa: CASTRGPHEKLFF; CDR3nt: TGTGCCAGCACGCGGGGGCCGCATGAAAAACTGTTTTTT; v_gene: TRBV28; abundance: once; j_gene: TRBJ1-4; d_gene: NA
CDR3aa: CASSSSQNFQETQYF; CDR3nt: TGCGCCAGCAGCTCGTCACAGAACTTCCAAGAGACCCAGTACTTC; v_gene: TRBV5-1; abundance: NA; j_gene: TRBJ2-5; d_gene: NA
CDR3aa: CASSIGTGTMNTEAFF; CDR3nt: TGTGCCAGCTCGATTGGGACAGGGACAATGAACACTGAAGCTTTCTTT; v_gene: TRBV18; abundance: NA; j_gene: TRBJ1-1; d_gene: TRBD1
CDR3aa: CAWTPGAEAFF; CDR3nt: TGTGCCTGGACCCCCGGGGCTGAAGCTTTCTTT; v_gene: TRBV30; abundance: NA; j_gene: TRBJ1-1; d_gene: NA
CDR3aa: CASSKALWTGAKSNQPQHF; CDR3nt: TGTGCCAGCAGCAAAGCGCTGTGGACAGGGGCCAAAAGCAATCAGCCCCAGCATTTT; v_gene: TRBV21-1; abundance: once; j_gene: TRBJ1-5; d_gene: NA
CDR3aa: CASSLQGATEAFF; CDR3nt: TGCGCCAGCAGCCTACAGGGGGCCACTGAAGCTTTCTTT; v_gene: TRBV5-1; abundance: NA; j_gene: TRBJ1-1; d_gene: TRBD1
CDR3aa: CATSDWDSTYEQYF; CDR3nt: TGTGCCACCAGTGATTGGGACAGCACCTACGAGCAGTACTTC; v_gene: TRBV24-1; abundance: NA; j_gene: TRBJ2-7; d_gene: TRBD1
CDR3aa: CASSEFGAGGLHEQYF; CDR3nt: TGCGCCAGCAGTGAGTTCGGGGCGGGAGGGCTCCACGAGCAGTACTTC; v_gene: TRBV10-1; abundance: NA; j_gene: TRBJ2-7; d_gene: TRBD2
CDR3aa: CASRLTGGAGNEQFF; CDR3nt: TGTGCCAGCAGACTCACAGGGGGCGCCGGGAATGAGCAGTTCTTC; v_gene: TRBV5-5; abundance: once; j_gene: TRBJ2-1; d_gene: TRBD1
CDR3aa: CASRIGGDSYNEQFF; CDR3nt: TGCGCCAGCAGAATTGGGGGGGACTCCTACAATGAGCAGTTCTTC; v_gene: TRBV5-1; abundance: NA; j_gene: TRBJ2-1; d_gene: TRBD2
CDR3aa: CASSGDINNEQFF; CDR3nt: TGTGCCAGCAGTGGGGACATCAACAATGAGCAGTTCTTC; v_gene: TRBV2; abundance: NA; j_gene: TRBJ2-1; d_gene: NA
CDR3aa: CASSADRGRPFF; CDR3nt: TGTGCCAGTAGTGCAGACAGGGGGCGGCCTTTCTTT; v_gene: TRBV19; abundance: NA; j_gene: TRBJ1-1; d_gene: TRBD1